The 5 T cell receptor beta chains below come from one sample, sequenced in a study of cytomegalovirus exposure and HLA in healthy donors. Both 60 Vbeta primers and 13 Jbeta primers went into the PCR. The data were produced by immunoSEQ multiplex PCR, yet TCRdb's version contains in-frame clones alone and is incomplete. Here the sample spans over 100,000 clones, around three quarters being singletons. Input material: PBMCs. Receptors originate from a woman younger than 30 in good health and CMV-seropositive.

CDR3 region: CASSVTSGRSRDTQYF. Here the CDR3 DNA reads TGTGCCAGCAGTGTAACTAGCGGGAGGAGTAGGGATACGCAGTATTTT. V gene TRBV2 combines with J gene TRBJ2-3; 12 bases agree with TRBD2. The CDR3 runs to 16 residues. CDR1 and CDR2 (germline): SNHLY, FYNNEI. After removal of 4 bases from V and 6 bases from J, the junction contained 8 bases not matched to a gene.

The chain links TRBV5-6 to TRBJ2-1; possible D gene TRBD2, 6 bases. The V end lost 5 bases, the J end lost 12 bases, and 18 bases lay between the germline ends. Germline CDR1 SGHDT, CDR2 YYEEEE. This CDR3 region has 13 residues. This CDR3 reads CASSSRRGDSQFF. The CDR3 DNA follows: TGTGCCAGCAGTTCACGGAGGGGAGATTCGCAGTTCTTC.

The genes are TRBV7-9 and TRBJ2-1, with a tentative D call TRBD1 (5 bases). Germline-derived CDR1 and CDR2 are SEHNR and FQNEAQ (reference sequence). The CDR3 has 16 residues. V was shortened by 6 bases and J by 4 bases, with 19 bases between the two germline ends. In DNA form, the CDR3 reads TGTGCCAGCAGTCAGGCCTGGGTACAGGAGTACAATGAGCAGTTCTTC. It is translated as CASSQAWVQEYNEQFF. The variable domain in full, with the rest retrieved from reference TRBV7-9 and TRBJ2-1, is DTGVSQNPRHKITKRGQNVTFRCDPISEHNRLYWYRQTLGQGPEFLTYFQNEAQLEKSRLLSDRFSAERPKGSFSTLEIQRTEQGDSAMYLCASSQAWVQEYNEQFFGPGTRLTVL.

This clone appeared a few times. The chain joins TRBV21-1 to TRBJ2-1; the table names TRBD1, a call not compared with the DNA. TRBV21-1 corresponds to a pseudogene. This CDR3 spans 16 amino acids. CDR3 bases: TGTGCCAGCAGCAAAGTCCGGGACAAGGGAGAGGATGAGCAGTTCTTC. The encoded protein is CASSKVRDKGEDEQFF.

The chain uses TRBV19 and TRBJ1-2, with TRBD1 identical over 8 bases. Unmatched junction bases numbered 8, after V lost 7 bases and J lost 4 bases. Germline V gene sequence: CDR1 LNHDA, CDR2 SQIVND (reference sequence). The CDR3 loop spans 14 amino acids. The CDR3 bases are TGTGCCAGTACCCGGACAGGGCATGGCTATGGCTACACCTTC. This codes for CASTRTGHGYGYTF.